This entry describes one TCR beta chain. This clonotype appeared many times. The target of this receptor is not known. Per-base qualities were not stored, and no clone one base away is much larger. Per the germline V gene (reference sequence), SGHAT is the CDR1 and FQDESV is the CDR2. From its cysteine to its phenylalanine, the CDR3 spans 14 amino acids. The retained sequence is limited to the CDR3, 42 bases, with the frame set at the first base. V gives up 4 bases and J gives up 5 bases, and the segment between their germline ends measures 12 bases. This entry is derived from a study of patients with pleural tuberculosis (dated by TCRdb to between 2014 and 2016). These reads were obtained on an Illumina Genome Analyzer IIx. The public sequencing data were trimmed at Q25 with fastp and processed into clonotypes with MiXCR by TCRdb, which kept only in-frame beta chains. All rows with the same CDR3 protein become a single entry with the most common DNA and genes. This sample lists around 49,000 distinct CDR3 sequences; approximately 7.5% were detected once. The top ten hold 15% to 20% of the sample.

The receptor's source is a human donor with pleural tuberculosis. This receptor chain uses TRBV11-1 and TRBJ2-1, with a tentative D gene TRBD2 over 6 matching bases. The nucleotides are TGTGCCAGCAGCTCGGGGACTTTGAACAATGAGCAGTTCTTC. Translated, it reads CASSSGTLNNEQFF. When the CDR3 is completed using the reference TRBV11-1 and TRBJ2-1 genes on either side, the full variable domain is EAEVAQSPRYKITEKSQAVAFWCDPISGHATLYWYRQILGQGPELLVQFQDESVVDDSQLPKDRFSAERLKGVDSTLKIQPAELGDSAMYLCASSSGTLNNEQFFGPGTRLTVL.